A selection of T cell receptor beta chains follows, all from one sample in a study of T cells after yellow fever vaccination. TCRdb analysed the 5' RACE reads with MiXCR anew, one entry per CDR3 protein. The sample has hundreds of thousands of distinct CDR3 sequences, about a sixth seen once. Sequenced here: PBMCs, sampled about 5 days after the first yellow fever vaccination. The receptors stem from a man between 18 and 35 years old who received the YFV17D yellow fever vaccine. The CDR3 runs from the conserved cysteine through the conserved F or W. Fields, in order: clone size, V gene, D gene, J gene, CDR3 protein, CDR3 DNA. The D gene is left open where the match is weak. The size entry is marked missing in some rows and otherwise reads once, few, many or a size class.

abundance: few; v_gene: TRBV7-9; d_gene: NA; j_gene: TRBJ2-1; CDR3aa: CASSLVGPSSYNEQFF; CDR3nt: TGTGCCAGCAGCTTAGTGGGCCCGAGCTCCTACAATGAGCAGTTCTTC
abundance: few; v_gene: TRBV4-1; d_gene: TRBD2; j_gene: TRBJ2-7; CDR3aa: CASSQGLGGGWYEQYF; CDR3nt: TGCGCCAGCAGCCAAGGTTTGGGCGGGGGGTGGTACGAGCAGTACTTC
abundance: NA; v_gene: TRBV20-1; d_gene: NA; j_gene: TRBJ2-3; CDR3aa: CSARTLGGTQYF; CDR3nt: TGCAGTGCGAGGACCTTAGGGGGTACGCAGTATTTT
abundance: few; v_gene: TRBV6-1; d_gene: TRBD1; j_gene: TRBJ2-6; CDR3aa: CASNNQGADGANVLTF; CDR3nt: TGTGCCAGCAACAACCAGGGGGCTGATGGGGCCAACGTCCTGACTTTC
abundance: NA; v_gene: TRBV12-5; d_gene: TRBD2; j_gene: TRBJ2-1; CDR3aa: CASGAPLAGGLRRSNEQFF; CDR3nt: TGTGCTAGTGGTGCCCCTCTAGCGGGAGGGCTTAGAAGGTCGAATGAGCAGTTCTTC
abundance: NA; v_gene: TRBV7-7; d_gene: NA; j_gene: TRBJ2-1; CDR3aa: CASSLAPGEYNEQFF; CDR3nt: TGTGCTAGCAGCTTAGCGCCAGGGGAGTACAATGAGCAGTTCTTC
abundance: NA; v_gene: TRBV6-1; d_gene: NA; j_gene: TRBJ1-1; CDR3aa: CASSGPGVGMNTEAFF; CDR3nt: TGTGCCAGCAGTGGTCCAGGGGTGGGGATGAACACTGAAGCTTTCTTT
abundance: NA; v_gene: TRBV20-1; d_gene: TRBD1; j_gene: TRBJ1-4; CDR3aa: CSASTGTGDEKLFF; CDR3nt: TGCAGTGCTAGCACCGGGACAGGTGATGAAAAACTGTTTTTT
abundance: NA; v_gene: TRBV12-3/TRBV12-4; d_gene: NA; j_gene: TRBJ1-2; CDR3aa: CASRHASGYGYTF; CDR3nt: TGTGCCAGCAGACACGCCTCGGGGTATGGCTACACCTTC
abundance: many; v_gene: TRBV18; d_gene: NA; j_gene: TRBJ2-2; CDR3aa: CASSPPAGAGELFF; CDR3nt: TGTGCCAGCTCACCACCGGCAGGAGCCGGGGAGCTGTTTTTT
abundance: NA; v_gene: TRBV6-2/TRBV6-3; d_gene: TRBD1; j_gene: TRBJ2-2; CDR3aa: CASSFTGGLNTGELFF; CDR3nt: TGTGCCAGCAGTTTTACAGGGGGCCTCAACACCGGGGAGCTGTTTTTT
abundance: NA; v_gene: TRBV29-1; d_gene: NA; j_gene: TRBJ2-3; CDR3aa: CSVEAKGMTDTQYF; CDR3nt: TGCAGCGTTGAAGCTAAGGGTATGACGGATACGCAGTATTTT